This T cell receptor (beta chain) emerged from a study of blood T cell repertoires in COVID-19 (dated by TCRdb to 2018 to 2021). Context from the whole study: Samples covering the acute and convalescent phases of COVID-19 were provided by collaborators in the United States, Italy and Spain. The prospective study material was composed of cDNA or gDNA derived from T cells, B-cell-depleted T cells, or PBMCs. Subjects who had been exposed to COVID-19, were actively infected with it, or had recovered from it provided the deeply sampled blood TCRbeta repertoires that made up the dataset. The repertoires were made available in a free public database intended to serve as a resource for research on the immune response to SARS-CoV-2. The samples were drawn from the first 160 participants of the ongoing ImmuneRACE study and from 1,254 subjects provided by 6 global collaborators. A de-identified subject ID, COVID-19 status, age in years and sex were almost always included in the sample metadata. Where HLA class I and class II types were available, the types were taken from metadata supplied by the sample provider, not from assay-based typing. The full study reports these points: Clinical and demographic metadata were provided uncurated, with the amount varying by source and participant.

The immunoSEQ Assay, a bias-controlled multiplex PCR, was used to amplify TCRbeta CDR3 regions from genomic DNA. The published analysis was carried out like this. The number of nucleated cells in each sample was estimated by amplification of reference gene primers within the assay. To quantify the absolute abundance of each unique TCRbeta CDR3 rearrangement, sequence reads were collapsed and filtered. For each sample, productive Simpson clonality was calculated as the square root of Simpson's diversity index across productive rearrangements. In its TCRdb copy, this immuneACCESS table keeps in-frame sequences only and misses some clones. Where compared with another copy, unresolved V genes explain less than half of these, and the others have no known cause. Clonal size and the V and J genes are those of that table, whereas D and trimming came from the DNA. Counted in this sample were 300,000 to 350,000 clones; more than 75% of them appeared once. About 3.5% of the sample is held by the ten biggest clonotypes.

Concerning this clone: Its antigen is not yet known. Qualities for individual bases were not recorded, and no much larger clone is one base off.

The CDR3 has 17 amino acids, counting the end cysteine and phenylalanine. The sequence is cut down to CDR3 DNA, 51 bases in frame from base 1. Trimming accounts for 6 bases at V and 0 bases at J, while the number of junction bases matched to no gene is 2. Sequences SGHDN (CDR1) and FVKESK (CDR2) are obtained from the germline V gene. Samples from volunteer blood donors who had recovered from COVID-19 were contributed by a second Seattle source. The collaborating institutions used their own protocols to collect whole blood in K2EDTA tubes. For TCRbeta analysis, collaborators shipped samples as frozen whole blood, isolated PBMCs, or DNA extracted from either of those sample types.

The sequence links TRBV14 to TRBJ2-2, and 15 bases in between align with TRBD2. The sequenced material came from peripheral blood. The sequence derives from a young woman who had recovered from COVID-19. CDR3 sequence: CASSGLAGGPNTGELFF. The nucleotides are TGTGCCAGCAGTGGACTAGCGGGAGGGCCGAACACCGGGGAGCTGTTTTTT. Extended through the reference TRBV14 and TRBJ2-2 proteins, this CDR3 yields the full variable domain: EAGVTQFPSHSVIEKGQTVTLRCDPISGHDNLYWYRRVMGKEIKFLLHFVKESKQDESGMPNNRFLAERTGGTYSTLKVQPAELEDSGVYFCASSGLAGGPNTGELFFGEGSRLTVL.